Sequencing of this T cell receptor beta chain was carried out in a study of blood T cell repertoires in COVID-19. Across the study: Spain, Italy and the United States supplied samples that represented acute and convalescent COVID-19.

Assay used: immunoSEQ multiplex PCR; TCRdb lists only in-frame clones, some missing. Of 150,000 to 200,000 clones listed, roughly 87% are singletons. CDR3 size: 15 residues. V was pared by 1 base and J by 2 bases, with 11 bases between. Germline loops: CDR1 SGDLS, CDR2 YYNGEE. The chain has TRBV9 and TRBJ2-3, with D tentatively TRBD1 (6 bases). Sequencing used PBMCs or T cells enriched from blood (not recorded which). The TCR was taken from a human donor with acute COVID-19. The donor label of this sample is uncertain. In DNA form, the CDR3 reads TGTGCCAGCAGCGTAACAGGGACGGCCACAGATACGCAGTATTTT. Its protein product is CASSVTGTATDTQYF.